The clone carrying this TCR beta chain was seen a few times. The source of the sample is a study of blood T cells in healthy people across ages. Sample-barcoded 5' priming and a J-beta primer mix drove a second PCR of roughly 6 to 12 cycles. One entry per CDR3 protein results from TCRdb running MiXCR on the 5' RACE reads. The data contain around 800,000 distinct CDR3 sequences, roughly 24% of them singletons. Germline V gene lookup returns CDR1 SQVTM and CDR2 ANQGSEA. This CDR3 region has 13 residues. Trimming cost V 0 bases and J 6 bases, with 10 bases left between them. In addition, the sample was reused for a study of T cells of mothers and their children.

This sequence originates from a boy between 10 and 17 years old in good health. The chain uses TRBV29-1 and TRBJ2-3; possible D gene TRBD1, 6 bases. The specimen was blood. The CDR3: CSVEEYREDTQYF. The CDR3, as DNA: TGCAGCGTTGAAGAGTACAGGGAGGATACGCAGTATTTT.